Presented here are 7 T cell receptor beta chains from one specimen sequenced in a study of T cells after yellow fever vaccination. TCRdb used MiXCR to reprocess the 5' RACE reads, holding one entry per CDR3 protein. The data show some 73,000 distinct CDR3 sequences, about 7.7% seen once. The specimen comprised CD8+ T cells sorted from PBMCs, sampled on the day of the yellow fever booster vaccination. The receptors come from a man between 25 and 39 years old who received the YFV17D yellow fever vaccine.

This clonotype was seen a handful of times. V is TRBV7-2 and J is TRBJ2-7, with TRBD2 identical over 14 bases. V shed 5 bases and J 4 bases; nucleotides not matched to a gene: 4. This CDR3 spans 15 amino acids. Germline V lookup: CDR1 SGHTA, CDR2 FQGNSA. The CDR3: CASSRGLAGDYEQYF. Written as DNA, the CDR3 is TGTGCCAGCAGCCGGGGACTAGCGGGAGATTACGAGCAGTACTTC.

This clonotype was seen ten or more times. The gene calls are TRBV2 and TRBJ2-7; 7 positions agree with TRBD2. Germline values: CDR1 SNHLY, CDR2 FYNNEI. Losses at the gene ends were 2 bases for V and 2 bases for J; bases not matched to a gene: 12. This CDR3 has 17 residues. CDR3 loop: CASSETIPSGSTYEQYF. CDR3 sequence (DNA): TGTGCCAGCAGTGAAACCATTCCTAGCGGTTCGACCTACGAGCAGTACTTC. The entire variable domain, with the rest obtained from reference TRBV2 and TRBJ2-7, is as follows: EPEVTQTPSHQVTQMGQEVILRCVPISNHLYFYWYRQILGQKVEFLVSFYNNEISEKSEIFDDQFSVERPDGSNFTLKIRSTKLEDSAMYFCASSETIPSGSTYEQYFGPGTRLTVT.

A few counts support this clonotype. The CDR3 reads CATSRISTSSETQYF. The CDR3 coding sequence is TGTGCCACCAGCAGGATCTCGACTAGCTCGGAGACCCAGTACTTC. The rearrangement links TRBV15 to TRBJ2-5, with 7 bases lining up with TRBD2. CDR1 and CDR2 (germline): LNHNV, YYDKDF (reference sequence). CDR3 length: 15 amino acids. With V trimmed by 3 bases and J by 5 bases, 9 bases remained unmatched.

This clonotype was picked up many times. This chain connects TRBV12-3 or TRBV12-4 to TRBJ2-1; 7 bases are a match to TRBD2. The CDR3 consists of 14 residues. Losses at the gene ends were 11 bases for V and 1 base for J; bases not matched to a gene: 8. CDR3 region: CASSFGGSYNEQFF. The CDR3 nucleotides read TGTGCCTCCAGCTTCGGGGGGTCCTACAATGAGCAGTTCTTC.

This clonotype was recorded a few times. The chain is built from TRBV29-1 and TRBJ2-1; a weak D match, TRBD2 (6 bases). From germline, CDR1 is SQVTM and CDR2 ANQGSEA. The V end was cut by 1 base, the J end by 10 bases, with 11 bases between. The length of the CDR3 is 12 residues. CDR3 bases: TGCAGCGTTGAAGGTGGCGGGAACGAGCAGTTCTTC. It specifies CSVEGGGNEQFF.

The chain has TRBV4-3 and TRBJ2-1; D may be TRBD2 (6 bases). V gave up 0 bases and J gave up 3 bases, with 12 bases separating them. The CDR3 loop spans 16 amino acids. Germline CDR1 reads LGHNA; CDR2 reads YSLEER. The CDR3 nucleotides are TGCGCCAGCAGCCAAGAGAGACTAGACGACTACAATGAGCAGTTCTTC. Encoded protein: CASSQERLDDYNEQFF.

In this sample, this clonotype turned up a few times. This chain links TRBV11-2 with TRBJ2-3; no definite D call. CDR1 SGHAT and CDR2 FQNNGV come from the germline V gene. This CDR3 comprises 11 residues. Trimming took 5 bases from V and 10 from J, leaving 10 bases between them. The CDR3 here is CASSPNQPQYF. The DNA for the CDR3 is TGTGCCAGCAGCCCGAACCAGCCGCAGTATTTT. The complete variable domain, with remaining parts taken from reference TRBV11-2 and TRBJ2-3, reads EAGVAQSPRYKIIEKRQSVAFWCNPISGHATLYWYQQILGQGPKLLIQFQNNGVVDDSQLPKDRFSAERLKGVDSTLKIQPAKLEDSAVYLCASSPNQPQYFGPGTRLTVL.